Listed here are 22 T cell receptor beta chains from one sample, sequenced in a study of metastatic and nonmetastatic thyroid tumors. Each patient came to thyroid surgery without any prior treatment (of any kind). TCRdb re-called the PCR reads through MiXCR. The sample has around 44,000 clones; over 25% are singletons. The specimen sequenced was blood. The receptor set was obtained from a male donor with papillary thyroid cancer or a benign thyroid nodule (not recorded which). Some clones in this sample may be carry-over from other donors' samples.

The rearrangement links TRBV30 to TRBJ1-5; 7 bases line up with TRBD1. V lost 2 bases, J lost 4 bases, and 8 bases stayed unmatched. The germline V gene has CDR1 GTSNPN and CDR2 SVGIG (reference sequence). The CDR3 totals 15 residues. CDR3: CAWSYPGQRNQPQHF. The CDR3 DNA is TGTGCCTGGAGTTATCCGGGACAGAGAAATCAGCCCCAGCATTTT.

The chain couples TRBV5-4 to TRBJ2-7; tentatively, D is TRBD2 (5 bases). This CDR3 comprises 15 residues. Germline values: CDR1 SGHNT, CDR2 YYREEE (reference sequence). In nucleotides, the CDR3 is TGTGCGTGCAGACTACGAGGACGCCCGACCTACGAGCAGTACTTC. This gives the protein CACRLRGRPTYEQYF.

This clone occurred many times. The gene calls are TRBV29-1 and TRBJ2-3, with D perhaps TRBD2 (5 bases). The CDR3 contains 13 residues. V was trimmed by 0 bases and J by 4 bases, leaving 8 bases between them. Germline loops: CDR1 SQVTM, CDR2 ANQGSEA. CDR3 sequence reads: CSVEDLAADTQYF. CDR3 nucleotide sequence: TGCAGCGTTGAAGATCTAGCAGCAGATACGCAGTATTTT.

The chain carries TRBV30 and TRBJ1-5, with 8 positions matching TRBD1. Germline trimming cut 0 bases from V and 6 bases from J; bases unmatched to any gene: 13. The germline CDR1 and CDR2 sequences are GTSNPN and SVGIG (reference sequence). CDR3 size: 17 residues. In DNA, the CDR3 is TGTGCCTGGAGTGTATTAGGGGCCGGACAGGGAGCTCAGCCCCAGCATTTT. Translating it yields CAWSVLGAGQGAQPQHF. The full variable domain, in which reference TRBV30 and TRBJ1-5 provide the parts outside the CDR3, is SQTIHQWPATLVQPVGSPLSLECTVEGTSNPNLYWYRQAAGRGLQLLFYSVGIGQISSEVPQNLSASRPQDRQFILSSKKLLLSDSGFYLCAWSVLGAGQGAQPQHFGDGTRLSIL.

The chain recombines TRBV20-1 with TRBJ2-5, with 7 bases that match TRBD2. The CDR3 extends over 17 amino acids. The V segment lost 4 bases and the J segment 5 bases; nucleotides outside the gene matches: 19. The germline V gene encodes CDR1 DFQATT and CDR2 SNEGSKA (reference sequence). For the CDR3, the DNA is TGCAGTGCTACAAGCCCGATTCTAGCGGTGGGTCGGGAGACCCAGTACTTC. This gives the protein CSATSPILAVGRETQYF.

The chain employs TRBV11-2 and TRBJ2-6, with TRBD2 matching 7 bases. Germline assignment: CDR1 SGHAT and CDR2 FQNNGV. V dropped 4 bases and J dropped 0; count of bases not matched to a gene: 12. The length of the CDR3 is 19 residues. CDR3 nucleotides: TGTGCCAGCAGCTCCGGGACTATCGGGGGAATCTCTGGGGCCAACGTCCTGACTTTC. Its translation: CASSSGTIGGISGANVLTF.

In regard to this clone: The junction departs from the called germline gene at one end, perhaps through a read error. The chain combines TRBV6-1 with TRBJ2-7, with 11 bases that match TRBD2. The germline CDR1 and CDR2 sequences are MNHNS and SASEGT. The CDR3 covers 15 residues. CDR3 residues: CASRQLAGATYGQYF. CDR3 DNA: TGTGCCAGCCGCCAACTAGCGGGAGCCACCTACGGGCAGTACTTC.

J is TRBJ1-3 and V is TRBV4-1; D is undetermined. CDR1 and CDR2 from the germline V gene are MGHRA and YSYEKL. The CDR3 totals 14 residues. Deletions cut 2 bases from V and 0 bases from J, with 5 bases between. The CDR3 spells CASSQPLSGNTIYF. The CDR3 nucleotides are TGCGCCAGCAGCCAACCCCTCTCTGGAAACACCATATATTTT.

This chain uses TRBV5-1 with TRBJ2-3; 8 bases line up with TRBD2. Germline CDR1 is SGHRS and CDR2 is YFSETQ. The CDR3 is 16 amino acids. With 9 bases clipped from V and 6 bases from J, the junction kept 18 bases outside the gene matches. The CDR3 DNA reads as TGCGCCATGAGCCCGGGGGTCGGGAGGGCCGCGGATACGCAGTATTTT. Its translation is CAMSPGVGRAADTQYF.

This clone was picked up many times. The CDR3 spells CASSLTGLAGVEQFF. In DNA form, the CDR3 reads TGTGCCAGCAGCTTAACGGGACTAGCGGGAGTTGAGCAGTTCTTC. This sequence joins TRBV7-3 and TRBJ2-1; 14 nucleotides match TRBD2. The V gene's germline CDR1 is SGHTA and CDR2 FQGTGA. V shed 0 bases, J shed 9 bases, and the junction held 1 base outside the gene matches. CDR3 length: 15 amino acids.

This clone came up many times. This chain uses TRBV5-1 with TRBJ2-5; a possible D gene is TRBD2 (6 bases). The germline V and J ends were trimmed by 2 bases and 2 bases, with 13 bases remaining between them. The germline V gene has CDR1 SGHRS and CDR2 YFSETQ. The CDR3 has 15 amino acids. The DNA of the CDR3 is TGCGCCAGCAGCTTTAGCGGTAACCCACAAGAGACCCAGTACTTC. Its translation is CASSFSGNPQETQYF.

This clone was seen at least ten times. This chain uses TRBV28 with TRBJ1-1; D might be TRBD1 (6 bases). The CDR3 has 13 residues. Germline CDR1 is MDHEN and CDR2 is SYDVKM. Between the trimmed V and J ends, which lost 6 bases and 1 base, there was a span of 9 bases. Written as DNA, the CDR3 is TGTGCCAGCAGACAAGGGGGGAACACTGAAGCTTTCTTT. Residues: CASRQGGNTEAFF.

This clone occurred a few times. The chain carries TRBV6-1 and TRBJ1-2; no clear D gene. The CDR3 runs 11 residues. Trimming shortened V by 7 bases and J by 9 bases, and 12 bases separated the two germline ends. CDR1 and CDR2 from the germline V gene are MNHNS and SASEGT. CDR3 nucleotides: TGTGCCAGCATCCACCTCGGTTGCTACACCTTC. Amino acids: CASIHLGCYTF.

CDR3 sequence (DNA): TGTGCCAGCAGCGGCCCGCAGACCCCGACCGGGGAGCTGTTTTTT. This gives the protein CASSGPQTPTGELFF. The chain joins TRBV11-2 to TRBJ2-2; D is ambiguous. Trimming stripped 5 bases from V and 5 bases from J, with 15 bases between. The CDR3 runs to 15 residues. Germline values: CDR1 SGHAT, CDR2 FQNNGV.

The rearrangement uses TRBV30 and TRBJ2-2; the D gene is possibly TRBD2 (5 bases). This CDR3 spans 12 amino acids. V was pared by 2 bases and J by 7 bases, with 8 bases between. Germline V gene data show CDR1 as GTSNPN and CDR2 as SVGIG (reference sequence). CDR3 nucleotide sequence: TGTGCCTGGAGTCGGGGAATCGGGGAGCTGTTTTTT. Translating it yields CAWSRGIGELFF.

This clone came up many times. The rearrangement joins TRBV28 to TRBJ2-1, with D perhaps TRBD2 (6 bases). Trimming took 5 bases from V and 7 from J, leaving 18 bases between them. The CDR3 runs to 15 residues. Germline V CDR1 and CDR2: MDHEN, SYDVKM. Written as DNA, the CDR3 is TGTGCCAGCAGTGACGGGACTGATCGTCGTAATGAGCAGTTCTTC. As protein: CASSDGTDRRNEQFF.

The chain links TRBV6-1 to TRBJ2-5; D perhaps matches TRBD1 (5 bases). Germline values: CDR1 MNHNS, CDR2 SASEGT. The V end was cut by 5 bases, the J end by 1 base, with 14 bases between. The CDR3 runs to 15 residues. CDR3 residues: CASSFLITGQETQYF. In DNA form, the CDR3 reads TGTGCCAGCAGTTTCCTCATTACAGGCCAAGAGACCCAGTACTTC.

V and J are TRBV12-3 or TRBV12-4 and TRBJ2-3; D may match TRBD1 or TRBD2 (6 bases each). Trimming shortened V by 6 bases and J by 0 bases, and 13 bases separated the two germline ends. This CDR3 contains 15 residues. The CDR3 sequence: CASRGRGLSTDTQYF. CDR3 in DNA: TGTGCCAGCAGAGGCAGGGGACTCAGCACAGATACGCAGTATTTT.

This clone was found many times. At one end, the junction sequence differs from germline, possibly due to a read error. The genes are TRBV3-1 and TRBJ2-3; D may match TRBD1 or TRBD2 (5 bases each). Per the germline V gene, CDR1 is LGHDT and CDR2 is YNNKEL (reference sequence). This CDR3 comprises 15 residues. In DNA, the CDR3 is TGTGCCAGCAGCCCCCCGGGCCGGGGCACAAATACGCAGTATTTT. Its translation: CASSPPGRGTNTQYF.

This sequence joins TRBV11-2 and TRBJ2-3, with D possibly TRBD1 on 6 matching bases. V lost 5 bases to trimming and J lost 3 bases, with 12 bases between them. The CDR3 is 14 residues long. Germline V CDR1 and CDR2: SGHAT, FQNNGV. Here the CDR3 reads CASSPGALTDTQYF. The CDR3 nucleotides are TGTGCCAGCAGCCCAGGGGCCTTAACAGATACGCAGTATTTT.

V usage is TRBV5-1 and J usage is TRBJ1-4, with D tentatively TRBD1 (5 bases). This CDR3 is 14 amino acids long. Germline CDR1 SGHRS, CDR2 YFSETQ. Trimming removed 1 base at V and 8 bases at J, with 12 bases between. CDR3 sequence reads: CASSLSQVVEKLFF. The CDR3 coding sequence is TGCGCCAGCAGCTTGTCACAGGTGGTCGAAAAACTGTTTTTT.

This clone showed up just a few times. V usage is TRBV11-1 and J usage is TRBJ2-1; the match to TRBD2 covers 8 bases. With 8 bases clipped from V and 0 bases from J, the junction kept 6 bases outside the gene matches. The CDR3 consists of 15 residues. Looked up from germline, CDR1 is SGHAT and CDR2 is FQDESV (reference sequence). The DNA of the CDR3 is TGTGCCAGCCGGGGGGGACCAAGCTCCTACAATGAGCAGTTCTTC. Its translation is CASRGGPSSYNEQFF.